This entry describes one TCR beta chain. As handled by the study authors: Amplification of reference gene primers was used by the study to estimate nucleated cell counts. Profiled with immunoSEQ multiplex PCR; TCRdb holds only in-frame clones, not every one. V, J and clone size reflect that table, while D and trimming were determined from the DNA. The table has 150,000 to 200,000 clones, 80% to 90% seen once. V lost 8 bases and J lost 2; bases outside the gene matches: 12. Looked up from germline, CDR1 is LNHDA and CDR2 is SQIVND (reference sequence). CDR3 length equals 17 residues. The data are from a study of blood T cell repertoires in COVID-19. Overall study context: Collection of acute and convalescent COVID-19 samples took place in the United States, Italy and Spain. T cells, B-cell-depleted T cells, or PBMCs provided the cDNA or gDNA that served as material.

The clonotype originates from a woman in her seventies with acute or convalescent COVID-19. Sequencing was done on a sample of peripheral blood. This chain links TRBV19 with TRBJ2-6; 7 bases map to TRBD1. The CDR3 reads CASQRQGPSAGANVLTF. DNA for the CDR3: TGTGCCAGTCAGAGACAGGGACCATCCGCTGGGGCCAACGTCCTGACTTTC.